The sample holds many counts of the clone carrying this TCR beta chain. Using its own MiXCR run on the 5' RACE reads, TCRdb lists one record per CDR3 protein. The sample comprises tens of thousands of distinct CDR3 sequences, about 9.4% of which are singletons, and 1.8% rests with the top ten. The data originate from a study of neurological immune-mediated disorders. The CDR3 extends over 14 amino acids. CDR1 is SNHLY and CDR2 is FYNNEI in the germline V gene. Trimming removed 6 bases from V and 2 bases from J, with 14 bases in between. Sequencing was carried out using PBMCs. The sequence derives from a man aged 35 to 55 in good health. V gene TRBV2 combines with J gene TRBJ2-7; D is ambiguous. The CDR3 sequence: CASSGYSSTYEQYF. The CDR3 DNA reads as TGTGCCAGCAGCGGGTACTCGAGCACCTACGAGCAGTACTTC.